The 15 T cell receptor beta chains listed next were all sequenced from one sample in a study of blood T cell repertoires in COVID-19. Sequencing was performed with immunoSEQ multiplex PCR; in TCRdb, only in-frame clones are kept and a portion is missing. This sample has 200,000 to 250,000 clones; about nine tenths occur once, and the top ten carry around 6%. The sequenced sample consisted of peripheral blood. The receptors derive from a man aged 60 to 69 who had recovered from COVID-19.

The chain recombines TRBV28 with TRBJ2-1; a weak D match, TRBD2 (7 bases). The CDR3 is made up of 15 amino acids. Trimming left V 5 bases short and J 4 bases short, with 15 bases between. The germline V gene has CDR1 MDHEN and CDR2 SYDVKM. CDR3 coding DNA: TGTGCCAGCAGTCTTACAGGGAGGGGATACAATGAGCAGTTCTTC. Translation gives CASSLTGRGYNEQFF.

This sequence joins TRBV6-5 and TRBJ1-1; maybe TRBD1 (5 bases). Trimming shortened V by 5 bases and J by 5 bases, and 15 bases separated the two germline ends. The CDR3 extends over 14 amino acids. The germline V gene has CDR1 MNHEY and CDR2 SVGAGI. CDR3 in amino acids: CASSRQGTETEAFF. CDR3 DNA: TGTGCCAGCAGTCGCCAGGGCACGGAAACTGAAGCTTTCTTT.

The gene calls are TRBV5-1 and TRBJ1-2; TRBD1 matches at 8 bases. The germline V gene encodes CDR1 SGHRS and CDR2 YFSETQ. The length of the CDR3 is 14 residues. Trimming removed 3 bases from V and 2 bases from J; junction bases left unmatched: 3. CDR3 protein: CASSSQGGNYGYTF. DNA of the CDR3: TGCGCCAGCAGCTCACAGGGGGGGAACTATGGCTACACCTTC.

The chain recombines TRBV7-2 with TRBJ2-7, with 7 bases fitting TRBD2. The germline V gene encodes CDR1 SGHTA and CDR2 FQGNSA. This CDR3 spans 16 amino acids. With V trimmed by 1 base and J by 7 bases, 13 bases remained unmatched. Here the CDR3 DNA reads TGTGCCAGCAGCTTAGGGGGGGGAGTTGTGGTGGTAGAGCAGTACTTC. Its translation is CASSLGGGVVVVEQYF.

CDR3 bases: TGTGCCAGCAGCCTGTGGGGGACTTACCAGCCCCAGCATTTT. This translates into CASSLWGTYQPQHF. The chain carries TRBV28 and TRBJ1-5, with TRBD1 as a possible D gene (5 bases). This CDR3 contains 14 residues. CDR1 and CDR2 from the germline V gene are MDHEN and SYDVKM. The V end lost 6 bases, the J end lost 7 bases, and 16 bases lay between the germline ends.

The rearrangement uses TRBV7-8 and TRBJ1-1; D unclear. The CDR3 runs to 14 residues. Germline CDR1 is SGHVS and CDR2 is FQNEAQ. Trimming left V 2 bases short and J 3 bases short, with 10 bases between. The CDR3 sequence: CASSLSRADTEAFF. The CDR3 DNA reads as TGTGCCAGCAGCTTATCGAGGGCCGACACTGAAGCTTTCTTT.

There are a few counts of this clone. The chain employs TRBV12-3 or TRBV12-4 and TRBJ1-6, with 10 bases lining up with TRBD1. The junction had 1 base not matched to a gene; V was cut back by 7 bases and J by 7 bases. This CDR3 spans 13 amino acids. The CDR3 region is CASTDRGNSPLHF. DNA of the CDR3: TGTGCCAGCACGGACAGGGGGAATTCACCCCTCCACTTT.

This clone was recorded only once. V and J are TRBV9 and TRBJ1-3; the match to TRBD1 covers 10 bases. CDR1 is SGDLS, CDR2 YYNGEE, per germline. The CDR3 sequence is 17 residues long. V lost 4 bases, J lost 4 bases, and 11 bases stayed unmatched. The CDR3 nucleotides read TGTGCCAGCAGCCTAACCGGGACAGGGGATGGGGGAAACACCATATATTTT. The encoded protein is CASSLTGTGDGGNTIYF.

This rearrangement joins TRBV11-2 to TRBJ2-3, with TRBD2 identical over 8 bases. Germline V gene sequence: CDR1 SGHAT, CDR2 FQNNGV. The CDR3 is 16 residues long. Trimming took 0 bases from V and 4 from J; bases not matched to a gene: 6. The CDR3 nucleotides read TGTGCCAGCAGCTTAGACGGGAGGGGGGGCGCAGATACGCAGTATTTT. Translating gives CASSLDGRGGADTQYF.

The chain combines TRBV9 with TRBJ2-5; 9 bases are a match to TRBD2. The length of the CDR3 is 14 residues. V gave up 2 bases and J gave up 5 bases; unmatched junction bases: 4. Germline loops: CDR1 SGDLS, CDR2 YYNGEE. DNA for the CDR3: TGTGCCAGCAGCGTGACTAGCGGTCGGGAGACCCAGTACTTC. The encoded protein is CASSVTSGRETQYF. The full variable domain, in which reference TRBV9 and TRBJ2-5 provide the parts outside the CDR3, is DSGVTQTPKHLITATGQRVTLRCSPRSGDLSVYWYQQSLDQGLQFLIQYYNGEERAKGNILERFSAQQFPDLHSELNLSSLELGDSALYFCASSVTSGRETQYFGPGTRLLVL.

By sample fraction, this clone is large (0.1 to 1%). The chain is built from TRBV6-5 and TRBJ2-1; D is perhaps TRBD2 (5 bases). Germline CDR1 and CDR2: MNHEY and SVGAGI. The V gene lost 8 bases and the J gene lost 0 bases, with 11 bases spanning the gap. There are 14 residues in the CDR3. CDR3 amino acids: CASRPAGSYNEQFF. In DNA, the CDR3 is TGTGCCAGCCGCCCCGCGGGCTCCTACAATGAGCAGTTCTTC.

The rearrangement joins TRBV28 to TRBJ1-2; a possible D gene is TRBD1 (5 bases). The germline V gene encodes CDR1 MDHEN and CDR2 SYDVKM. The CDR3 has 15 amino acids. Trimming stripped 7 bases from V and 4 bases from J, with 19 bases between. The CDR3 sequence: CASTLIGRDGYGYTF. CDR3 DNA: TGTGCCAGCACCCTTATAGGGAGGGACGGCTATGGCTACACCTTC.

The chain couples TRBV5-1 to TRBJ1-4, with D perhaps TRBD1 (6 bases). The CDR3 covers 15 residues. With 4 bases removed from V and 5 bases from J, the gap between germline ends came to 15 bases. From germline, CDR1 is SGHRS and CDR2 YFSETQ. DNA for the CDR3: TGCGCCAGCAGCCAAGGACAGAGAAACAATGAAAAACTGTTTTTT. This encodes CASSQGQRNNEKLFF.

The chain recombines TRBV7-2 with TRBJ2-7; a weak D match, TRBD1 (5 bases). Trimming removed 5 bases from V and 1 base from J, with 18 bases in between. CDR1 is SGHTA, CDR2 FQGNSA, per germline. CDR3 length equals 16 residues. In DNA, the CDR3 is TGTGCCAGCAGCGCCCGTAGGGGCCTCGTTTCCTACGAGCAGTACTTC. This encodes CASSARRGLVSYEQYF. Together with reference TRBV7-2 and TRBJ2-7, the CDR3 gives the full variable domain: GAGVSQSPSNKVTEKGKDVELRCDPISGHTALYWYRQSLGQGLEFLIYFQGNSAPDKSGLPSDRFSAERTGGSVSTLTIQRTQQEDSAVYLCASSARRGLVSYEQYFGPGTRLTVT.

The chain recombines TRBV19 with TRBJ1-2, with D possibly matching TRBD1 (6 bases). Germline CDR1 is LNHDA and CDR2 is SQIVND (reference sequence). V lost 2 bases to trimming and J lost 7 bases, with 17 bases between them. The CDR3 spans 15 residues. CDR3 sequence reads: CASSILQLGGAGYTF. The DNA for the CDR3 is TGTGCCAGTAGTATATTACAATTGGGGGGGGCTGGCTACACCTTC.